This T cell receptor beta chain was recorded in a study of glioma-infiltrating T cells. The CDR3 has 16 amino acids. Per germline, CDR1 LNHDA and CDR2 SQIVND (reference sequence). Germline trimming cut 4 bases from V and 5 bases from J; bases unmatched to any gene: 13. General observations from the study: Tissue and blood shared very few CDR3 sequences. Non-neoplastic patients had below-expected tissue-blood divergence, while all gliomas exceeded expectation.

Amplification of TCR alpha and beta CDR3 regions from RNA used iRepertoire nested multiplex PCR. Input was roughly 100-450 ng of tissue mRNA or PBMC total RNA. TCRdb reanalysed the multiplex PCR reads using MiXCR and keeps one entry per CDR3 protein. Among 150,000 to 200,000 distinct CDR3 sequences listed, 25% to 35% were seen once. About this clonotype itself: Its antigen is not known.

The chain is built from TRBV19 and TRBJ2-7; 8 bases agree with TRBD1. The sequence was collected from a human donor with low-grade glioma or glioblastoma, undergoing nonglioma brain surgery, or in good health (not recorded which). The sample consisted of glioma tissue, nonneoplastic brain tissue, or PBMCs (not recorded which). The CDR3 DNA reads TGTGCCAGTAGTACCGGGGACAGGCCCCCCCCTAACGAGCAGTACTTC. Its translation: CASSTGDRPPPNEQYF.